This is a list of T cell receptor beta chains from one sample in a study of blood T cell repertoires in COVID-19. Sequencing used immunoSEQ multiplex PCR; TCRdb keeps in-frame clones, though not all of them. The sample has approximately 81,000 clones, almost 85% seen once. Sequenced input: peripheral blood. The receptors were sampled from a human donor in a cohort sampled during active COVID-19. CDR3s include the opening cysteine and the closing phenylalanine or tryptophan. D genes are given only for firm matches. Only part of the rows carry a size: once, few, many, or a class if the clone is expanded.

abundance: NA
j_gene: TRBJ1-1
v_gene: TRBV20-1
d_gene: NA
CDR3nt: TGCAGTGCGGGGGGCACTGAAGCTTTCTTT
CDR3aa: CSAGGTEAFF

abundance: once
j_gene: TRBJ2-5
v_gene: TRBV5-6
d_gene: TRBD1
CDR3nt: TGTGCCAGCAGGCGGACAGGGACAGAGACCCAGTACTTC
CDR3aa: CASRRTGTETQYF

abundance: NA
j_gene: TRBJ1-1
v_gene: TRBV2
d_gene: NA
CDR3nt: TGTGCCAGCGGCTTCCGGACTATGAACACTGAAGCTTTCTTT
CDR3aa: CASGFRTMNTEAFF

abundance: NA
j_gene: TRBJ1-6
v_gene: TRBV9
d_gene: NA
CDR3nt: TGTGCCAGCAAGCAGAGCCCGACAGAGAATTCACCCCTCCACTTT
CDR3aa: CASKQSPTENSPLHF

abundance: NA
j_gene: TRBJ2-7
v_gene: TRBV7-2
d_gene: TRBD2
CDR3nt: TGTGCCAGCAGCTTAGATAGCGGGGGCCAAGCCTTCAAGCAGTACTTC
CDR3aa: CASSLDSGGQAFKQYF

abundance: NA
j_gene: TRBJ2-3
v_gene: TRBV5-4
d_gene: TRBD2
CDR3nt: TGTGCCAGCAGCCCGGGACTAGCGGTACTCGAGCAGTATTTT
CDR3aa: CASSPGLAVLEQYF

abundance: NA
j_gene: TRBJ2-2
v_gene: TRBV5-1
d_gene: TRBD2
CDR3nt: TGCGCCAGCAGGGGGACTAGTGGATCCGGGGAGCTGTTTTTT
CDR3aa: CASRGTSGSGELFF

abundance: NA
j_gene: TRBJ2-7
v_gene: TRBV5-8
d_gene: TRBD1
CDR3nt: TGTGCCAGCAGCCTCCGGGACAGGGCCACCTACGAGCAGTACTTC
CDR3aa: CASSLRDRATYEQYF

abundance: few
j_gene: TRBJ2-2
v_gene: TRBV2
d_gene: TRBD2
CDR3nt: TGTGCCAGCAGCCCGGGAGGGCCCGGGGAGCTGTTTTTT
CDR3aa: CASSPGGPGELFF

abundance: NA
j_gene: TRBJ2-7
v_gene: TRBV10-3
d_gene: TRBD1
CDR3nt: TGTGCCATCAGAACGACAGGGGTTGGTGACGAGCAGTACTTC
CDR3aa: CAIRTTGVGDEQYF

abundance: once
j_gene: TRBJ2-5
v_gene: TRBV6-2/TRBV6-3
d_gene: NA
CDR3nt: TGTGCCAGCAGTTACCCCCGTCGGGCGGGGGCACAAGAGACCCAGTACTTC
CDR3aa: CASSYPRRAGAQETQYF

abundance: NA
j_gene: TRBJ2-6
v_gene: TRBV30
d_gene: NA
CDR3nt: TGTGCCTGGAGGGTTATGGACAGCAACGTCCTGACTTTC
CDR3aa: CAWRVMDSNVLTF

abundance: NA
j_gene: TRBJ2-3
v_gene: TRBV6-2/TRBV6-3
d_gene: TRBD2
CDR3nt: TGTGCCAGCAGTTACGGGAGGGTGACAGATACGCAGTATTTT
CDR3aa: CASSYGRVTDTQYF

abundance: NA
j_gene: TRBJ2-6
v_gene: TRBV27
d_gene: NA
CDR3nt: TGTGCCAGCAGAACGGCGGGACGGGCCAACGTCCTGACTTTC
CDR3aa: CASRTAGRANVLTF

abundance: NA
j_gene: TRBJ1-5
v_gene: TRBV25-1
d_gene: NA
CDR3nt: TGTGCCAGCAGTGCCTCCCGTAATCAGCCCCAGCATTTT
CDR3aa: CASSASRNQPQHF

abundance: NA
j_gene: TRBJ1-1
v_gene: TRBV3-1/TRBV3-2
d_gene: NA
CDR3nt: TGTGCCAGCAGCCACCTTCACGGGGAATTAGGAGCTTTCTTT
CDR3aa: CASSHLHGELGAFF

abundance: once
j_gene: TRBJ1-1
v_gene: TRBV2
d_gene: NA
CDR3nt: TGTGCCAGCAGGATGGACTTGAAGTCTGAAGCTTTCTTT
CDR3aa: CASRMDLKSEAFF

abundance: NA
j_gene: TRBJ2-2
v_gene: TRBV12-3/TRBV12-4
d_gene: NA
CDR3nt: TGTGCCAGCAGACGCAGGCTCGGCGGGGAGCTGTTTTTT
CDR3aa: CASRRRLGGELFF

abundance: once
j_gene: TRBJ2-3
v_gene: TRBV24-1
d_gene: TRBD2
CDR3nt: TGTGCCACCGCCGGGACTAGCGCGACAGATACGCAGTATTTT
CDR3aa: CATAGTSATDTQYF

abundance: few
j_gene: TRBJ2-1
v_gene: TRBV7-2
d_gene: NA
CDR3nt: TGTGCCAGCAGCCAAACAGGGTATATGGATGAGCAGTTCTTC
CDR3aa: CASSQTGYMDEQFF

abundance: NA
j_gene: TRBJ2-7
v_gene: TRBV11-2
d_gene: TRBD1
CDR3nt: TGTGCCAGCAGCTTCGGGCAGGGGGTCTACGAGCAGTACTTC
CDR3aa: CASSFGQGVYEQYF

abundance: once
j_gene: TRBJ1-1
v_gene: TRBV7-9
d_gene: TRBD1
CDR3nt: TGTGCCAGCAGCAAACAAACAATGACAGGGGGGACTGAAGCTTTCTTT
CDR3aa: CASSKQTMTGGTEAFF

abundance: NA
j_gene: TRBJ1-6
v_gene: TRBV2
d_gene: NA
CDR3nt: TGTGCCAGCAGAACAGGTCCATATTCACCCCTCCACTTT
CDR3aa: CASRTGPYSPLHF

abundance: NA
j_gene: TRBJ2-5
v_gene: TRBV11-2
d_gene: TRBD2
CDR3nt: TGTGCCAGCAGCTTAAGGGCAAGACTAGCGGGGGGACAAGAGACCCAGTACTTC
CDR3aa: CASSLRARLAGGQETQYF

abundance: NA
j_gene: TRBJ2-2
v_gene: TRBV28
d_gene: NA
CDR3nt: TGTGCCGGGGGAGGACACCCCACCGGGGAGCTGTTTTTT
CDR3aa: CAGGGHPTGELFF

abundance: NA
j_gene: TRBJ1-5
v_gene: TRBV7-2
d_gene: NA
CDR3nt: TGTGCCAGCAGGGGGCAGATTTATAGCAATCAGCCCCAGCATTTT
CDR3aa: CASRGQIYSNQPQHF

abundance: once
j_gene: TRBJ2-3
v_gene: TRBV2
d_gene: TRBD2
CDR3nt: TGTGCCAGCAGTGAGAGGTGGACGGGCGGAGTAGCGGGGGCCACTAGCACAGATACGCAGTATTTT
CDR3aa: CASSERWTGGVAGATSTDTQYF

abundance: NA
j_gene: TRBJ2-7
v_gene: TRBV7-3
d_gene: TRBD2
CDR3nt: TGTGCCAGCAGCTTAGATGGGACTAACAGTTACGAGCAGTACTTC
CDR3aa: CASSLDGTNSYEQYF

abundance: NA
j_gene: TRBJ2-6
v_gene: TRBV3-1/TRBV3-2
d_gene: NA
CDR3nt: TGTGCCAGCAGCCAACCTCGAGGGACTGGGGCCAACGTCCTGACTTTC
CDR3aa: CASSQPRGTGANVLTF

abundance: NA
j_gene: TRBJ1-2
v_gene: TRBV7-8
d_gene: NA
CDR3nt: TGTGCCAGCAGCTCCAGACAGGATGGCGGCTACACCTTC
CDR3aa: CASSSRQDGGYTF

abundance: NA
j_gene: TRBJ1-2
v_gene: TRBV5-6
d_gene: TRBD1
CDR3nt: TGTGCCAGCAGCTTTGGGACAGGGGTTTATGGCTACACCTTC
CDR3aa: CASSFGTGVYGYTF

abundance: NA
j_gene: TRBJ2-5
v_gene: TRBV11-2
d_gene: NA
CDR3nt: TGTGCCAGCAGCTCGAACGACTATAAGAGACCCCAGTACTTC
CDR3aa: CASSSNDYKRPQYF

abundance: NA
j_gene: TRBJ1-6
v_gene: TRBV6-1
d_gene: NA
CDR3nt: TGTGCCAGCAGTGAAGCCGCCGGGGTTGGTTCACCCCTCCACTTT
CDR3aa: CASSEAAGVGSPLHF

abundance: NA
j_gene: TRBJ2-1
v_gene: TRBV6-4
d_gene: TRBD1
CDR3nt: TGTGCCAGCAGTGACCGGGACAGGGGGTTTTATGAGCAGTTCTTC
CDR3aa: CASSDRDRGFYEQFF

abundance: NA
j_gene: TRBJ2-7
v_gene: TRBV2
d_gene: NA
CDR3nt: TGTGCCAGCAGCCCTTTCCCTAGGGCGGGGTACTTC
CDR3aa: CASSPFPRAGYF

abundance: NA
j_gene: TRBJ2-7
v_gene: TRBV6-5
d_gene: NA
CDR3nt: TGTGCCAGCAGCGACAACTACGAGCAGTACTTC
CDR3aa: CASSDNYEQYF

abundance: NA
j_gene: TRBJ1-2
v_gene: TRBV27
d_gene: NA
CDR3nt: TGTGCCAGCAGTCCCCTTGGGGGGAACTATGGCTACACCTTC
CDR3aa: CASSPLGGNYGYTF

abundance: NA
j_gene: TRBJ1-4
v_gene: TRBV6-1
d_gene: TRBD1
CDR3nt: TGTGCCAGCAGTGAAAAGGGGGCGAAACGTGAAAAACTGTTTTTT
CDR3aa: CASSEKGAKREKLFF

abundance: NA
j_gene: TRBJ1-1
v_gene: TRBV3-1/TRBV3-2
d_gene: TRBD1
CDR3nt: TGTGCCAGCAGCCATCCGGGACAGGGGGCGTCGGAAGCTTTCTTT
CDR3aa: CASSHPGQGASEAFF

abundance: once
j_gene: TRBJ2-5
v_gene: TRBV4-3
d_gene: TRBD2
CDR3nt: TGCGCCAGCAGCCAGAGGCGCGGGGGGCAAGAGACCCAGTACTTC
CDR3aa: CASSQRRGGQETQYF

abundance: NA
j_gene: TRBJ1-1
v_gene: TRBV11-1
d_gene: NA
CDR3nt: TGTGCCAGCAGCTTAGTTAAAGGGGCGACTGAAGCTTTCTTT
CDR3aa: CASSLVKGATEAFF

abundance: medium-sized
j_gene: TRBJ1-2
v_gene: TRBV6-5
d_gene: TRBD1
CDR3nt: TGTGCCGCGGCAGGGGGACAGGGCTACACCTTC
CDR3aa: CAAAGGQGYTF

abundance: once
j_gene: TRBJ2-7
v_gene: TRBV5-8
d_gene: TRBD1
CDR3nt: TGTGCCAGCAGATTCGACTACCGGGACAGGCCCTACGAGCAGTACTTC
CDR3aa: CASRFDYRDRPYEQYF

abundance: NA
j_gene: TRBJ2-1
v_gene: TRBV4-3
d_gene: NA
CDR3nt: TGCGCCAGCAGCCAAGAAGGGGCAGAACACAATGAGCAGTTCTTC
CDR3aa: CASSQEGAEHNEQFF

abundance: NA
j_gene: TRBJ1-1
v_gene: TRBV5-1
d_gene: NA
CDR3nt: TGCGCCAGCAGCGCGGGACTTGGGGTTAAGAACACTGAAGCTTTCTTT
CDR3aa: CASSAGLGVKNTEAFF

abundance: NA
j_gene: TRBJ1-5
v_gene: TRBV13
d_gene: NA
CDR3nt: TGTGCCAGCAGCTTAGAGTTGGCTCAGCCCCAGCATTTT
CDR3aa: CASSLELAQPQHF

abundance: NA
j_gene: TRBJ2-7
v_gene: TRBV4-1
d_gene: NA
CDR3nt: TGCGCCAGCAGCCGATACCAAACAGGGAACGAGCAGTACTTC
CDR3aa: CASSRYQTGNEQYF

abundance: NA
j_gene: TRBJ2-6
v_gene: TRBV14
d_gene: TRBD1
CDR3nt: TGTGCCAGCAGCCCCCGGGACAGAGTGTCTGGGGCCAACGTCCTGACTTTC
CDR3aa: CASSPRDRVSGANVLTF

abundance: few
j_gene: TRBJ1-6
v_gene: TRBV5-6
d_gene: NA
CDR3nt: TGTGCCAGCAGCTCGGACATCAATTCACCCCTCCACTTT
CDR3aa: CASSSDINSPLHF

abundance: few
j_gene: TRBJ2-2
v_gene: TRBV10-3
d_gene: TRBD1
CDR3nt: TGTGCCATTGATGGGACAGGGGACACCGGGGAGCTGTTTTTT
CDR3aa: CAIDGTGDTGELFF

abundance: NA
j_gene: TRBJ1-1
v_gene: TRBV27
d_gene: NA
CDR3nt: TGTGCCAGCACCTCATCACTGGGGCAGCTGAACACTGAAGCTTTCTTT
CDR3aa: CASTSSLGQLNTEAFF

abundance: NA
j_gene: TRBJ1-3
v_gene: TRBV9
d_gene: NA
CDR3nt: TGTGCCAGCAGCGTAGAGGGGCTCTCTGGAAACACCATATATTTT
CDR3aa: CASSVEGLSGNTIYF

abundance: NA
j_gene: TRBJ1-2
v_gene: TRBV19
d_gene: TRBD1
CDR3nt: TGTGCCAGTAGTGCCAGACAGGGTGGCTACACCTTC
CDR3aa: CASSARQGGYTF

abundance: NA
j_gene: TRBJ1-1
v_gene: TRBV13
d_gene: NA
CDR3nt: TGTGCCAGCAGCTTAAATCCCACAGGGAGCACTGAAGCTTTCTTT
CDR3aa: CASSLNPTGSTEAFF

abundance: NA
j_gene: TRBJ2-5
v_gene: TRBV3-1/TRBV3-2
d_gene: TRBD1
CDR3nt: TGTGCCAGCAGCCACGGGACAGCTAAAGAGACCCAGTACTTC
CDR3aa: CASSHGTAKETQYF

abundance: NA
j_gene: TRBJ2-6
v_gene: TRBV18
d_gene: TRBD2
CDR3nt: TGTGCCAGCTCACCACCGACTAGCGCCATTACTGGGGCCAACGTCCTGACTTTC
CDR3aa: CASSPPTSAITGANVLTF

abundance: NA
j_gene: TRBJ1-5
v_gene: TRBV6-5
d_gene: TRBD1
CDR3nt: TGTGCCAGCAGGAGGACAGGCGGGCATCAGCCCCAGCATTTT
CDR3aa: CASRRTGGHQPQHF

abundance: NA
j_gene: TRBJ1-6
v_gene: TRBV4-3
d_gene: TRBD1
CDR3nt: TGCGCCAGCAGCCAAGTCCCCCAGGGGGCTAATTCACCCCTCCACTTT
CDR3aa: CASSQVPQGANSPLHF